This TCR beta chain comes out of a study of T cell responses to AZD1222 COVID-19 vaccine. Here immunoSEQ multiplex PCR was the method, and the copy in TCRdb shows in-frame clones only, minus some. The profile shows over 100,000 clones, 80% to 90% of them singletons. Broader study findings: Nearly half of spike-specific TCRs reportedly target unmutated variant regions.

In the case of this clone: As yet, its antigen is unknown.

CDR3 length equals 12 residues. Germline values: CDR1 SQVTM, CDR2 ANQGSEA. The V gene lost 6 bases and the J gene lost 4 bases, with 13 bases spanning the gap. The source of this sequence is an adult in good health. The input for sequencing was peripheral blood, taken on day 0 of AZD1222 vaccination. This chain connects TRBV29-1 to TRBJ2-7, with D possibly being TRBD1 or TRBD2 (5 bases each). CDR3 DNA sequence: TGCAGCGTCTCAACATGGGGGTACGAGCAGTACTTC. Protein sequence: CSVSTWGYEQYF.